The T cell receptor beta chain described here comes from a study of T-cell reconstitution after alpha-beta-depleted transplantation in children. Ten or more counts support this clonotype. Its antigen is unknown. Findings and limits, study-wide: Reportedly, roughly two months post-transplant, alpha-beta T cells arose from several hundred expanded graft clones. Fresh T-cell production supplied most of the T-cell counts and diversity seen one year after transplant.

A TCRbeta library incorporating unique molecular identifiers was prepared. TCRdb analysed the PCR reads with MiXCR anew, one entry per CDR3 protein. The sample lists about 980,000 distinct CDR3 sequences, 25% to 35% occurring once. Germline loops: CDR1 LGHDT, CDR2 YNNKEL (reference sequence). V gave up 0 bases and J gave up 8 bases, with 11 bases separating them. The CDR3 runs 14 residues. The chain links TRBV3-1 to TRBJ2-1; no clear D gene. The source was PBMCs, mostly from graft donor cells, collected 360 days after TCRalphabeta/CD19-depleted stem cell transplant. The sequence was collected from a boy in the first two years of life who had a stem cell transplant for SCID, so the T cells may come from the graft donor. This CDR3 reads CASSQDRRLDEQFF. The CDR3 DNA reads TGTGCCAGCAGCCAAGATCGTCGACTCGATGAGCAGTTCTTC.